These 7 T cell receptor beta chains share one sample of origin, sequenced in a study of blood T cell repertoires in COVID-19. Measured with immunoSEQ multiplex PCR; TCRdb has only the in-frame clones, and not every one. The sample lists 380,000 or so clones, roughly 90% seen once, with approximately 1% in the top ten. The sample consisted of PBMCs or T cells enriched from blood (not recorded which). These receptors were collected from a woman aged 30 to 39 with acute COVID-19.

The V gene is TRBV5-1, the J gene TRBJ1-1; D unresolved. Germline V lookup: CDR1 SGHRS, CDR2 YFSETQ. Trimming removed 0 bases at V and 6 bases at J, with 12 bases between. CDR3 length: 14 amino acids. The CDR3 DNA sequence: TGCGCCAGCAGCTTGGAAGCGGCGGGCGCTGAAGCTTTCTTT. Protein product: CASSLEAAGAEAFF.

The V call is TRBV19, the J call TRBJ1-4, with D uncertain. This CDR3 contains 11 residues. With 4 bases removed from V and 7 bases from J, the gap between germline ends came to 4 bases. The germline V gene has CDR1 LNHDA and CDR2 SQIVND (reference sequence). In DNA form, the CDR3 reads TGTGCCAGTAGTACTCGTGAAAAACTGTTTTTT. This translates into CASSTREKLFF.

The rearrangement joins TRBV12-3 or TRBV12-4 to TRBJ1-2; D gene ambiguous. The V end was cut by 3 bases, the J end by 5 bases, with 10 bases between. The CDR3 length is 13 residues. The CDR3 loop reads CASSFGGPYGYTF. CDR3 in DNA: TGTGCCAGCAGTTTCGGCGGGCCATATGGCTACACCTTC.

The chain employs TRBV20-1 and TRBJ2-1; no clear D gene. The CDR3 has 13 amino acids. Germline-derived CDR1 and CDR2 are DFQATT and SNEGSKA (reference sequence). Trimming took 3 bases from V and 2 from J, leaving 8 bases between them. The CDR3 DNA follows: TGCAGTGCTAGTCCGGTCCCCTACAATGAGCAGTTCTTC. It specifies CSASPVPYNEQFF.

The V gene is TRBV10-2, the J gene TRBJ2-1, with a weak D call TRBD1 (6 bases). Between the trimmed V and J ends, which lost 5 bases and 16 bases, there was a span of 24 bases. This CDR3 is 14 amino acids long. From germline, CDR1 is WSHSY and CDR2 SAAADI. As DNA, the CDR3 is TGCGCCAGCAGTCGAGATATTATACAGGGCCGAATCTTCTTC. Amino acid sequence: CASSRDIIQGRIFF.

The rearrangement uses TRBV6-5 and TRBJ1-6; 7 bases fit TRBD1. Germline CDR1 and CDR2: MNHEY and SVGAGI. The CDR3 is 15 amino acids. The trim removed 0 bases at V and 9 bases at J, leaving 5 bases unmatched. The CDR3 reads CASSYSGDRGSPLHF. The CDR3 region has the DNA TGTGCCAGCAGTTACTCGGGGGACAGAGGTTCACCCCTCCACTTT.

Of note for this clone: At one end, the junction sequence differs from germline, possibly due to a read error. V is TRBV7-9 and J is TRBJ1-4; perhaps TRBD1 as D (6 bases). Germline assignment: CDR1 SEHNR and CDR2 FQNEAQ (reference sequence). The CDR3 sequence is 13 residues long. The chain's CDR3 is CASSSSLTGTPLF. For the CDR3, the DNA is TGTGCCAGCAGCTCCAGCCTAACCGGGACACCACTTTTT.